The sequence of this TCR beta chain was determined in a study of siplizumab effects on memory and regulatory T cells. With V trimmed by 5 bases and J by 6 bases, 7 bases remained unmatched. From germline, CDR1 is SEHNR and CDR2 FQNEAQ (reference sequence). The CDR3 consists of 15 residues. Method: immunoSEQ multiplex PCR; TCRdb's copy keeps in-frame clones and lacks some. Of some 100,000 clones listed, 93% are singletons. To note about this clone: Its antigen is unidentified.

Study-wide findings and caveats: There appeared to be greater diversity in naive T cells than in memory cells, and naive T cells seemed major contributors to the alloresponse. Neither a naive nor a memory phenotype was assignable to roughly 80-96% of proliferating CD4+ or CD8+ clones. In the presence of siplizumab, alloreactive sequences traceable to unstimulated CD4+ memory cells were significantly reduced.

Sequenced material: CD8+ T cells sorted from blood. The receptor's source is a human donor in good health. The V gene is TRBV7-9, the J gene TRBJ2-1, with TRBD2 identical over 10 bases. The CDR3 DNA reads TGTGCCAGCAGCCCGGGACTAGCGAGGCTCAATGAGCAGTTCTTC. It is translated as CASSPGLARLNEQFF.